The subject of this entry is one TCR beta chain. The sample originates from a study of blood T cell repertoires in COVID-19. The CDR3 contains 15 residues. V lost 3 bases and J lost 9, with 18 bases in between. The germline V gene has CDR1 MNHEY and CDR2 SMNVEV (reference sequence). Method: immunoSEQ multiplex PCR; TCRdb's copy keeps in-frame clones and lacks some. The sample contains hundreds of thousands of clones, approximately 90% of which appear only once. The chain recombines TRBV27 with TRBJ2-1, with a possible D match to TRBD2 (6 bases). Sequencing was performed on PBMCs or T cells enriched from blood (not recorded which). The TCR sequence derives from a man younger than 40 who had recovered from COVID-19. In DNA form, the CDR3 reads TGTGCCAGCAGTTTTCGTAGCGGCCTCTCTGGTGAGCAGTTCTTC. It translates to CASSFRSGLSGEQFF.